The 5 T cell receptor beta chains listed next were all sequenced from one sample in a study of T-cell memory formation after mild COVID-19. Each CDR3 protein is one row after TCRdb ran MiXCR on the 5' RACE reads. The sample carries around 310,000 distinct CDR3 sequences, 13% to 15% recorded once. Sequencing used PBMCs or a T cell subset sorted from them (not recorded which). The receptors derive from a man younger than 30 who had mild COVID-19 (a few samples of this study predate the infection). Cell type and time point are not known.

V gene TRBV6-5 combines with J gene TRBJ1-6; D is unresolved. The CDR3 is made up of 14 amino acids. The V gene's germline CDR1 is MNHEY and CDR2 SVGAGI. V was trimmed by 2 bases and J by 10 bases, leaving 12 bases between them. This chain's CDR3 is CASSYQVEGSPLHF. The CDR3 bases are TGTGCCAGCAGTTACCAGGTTGAGGGATCACCCCTCCACTTT.

Notes on this clonotype: A read error is possible here, since a much larger clone lies one base away. This chain uses TRBV4-3 with TRBJ2-7; D may correspond to TRBD1 or TRBD2 (5 bases each). Looked up from germline, CDR1 is LGHNA and CDR2 is YSLEER. V was clipped by 3 bases and J by 3 bases, with 15 bases between them. This CDR3 spans 15 amino acids. CDR3 residues: CASSHGRDPYYEQYF. The CDR3 nucleotides read TGCGCCAGCAGCCACGGCCGGGACCCTTACTACGAGCAGTACTTC.

This clonotype was recorded a few times. This chain links TRBV20-1 with TRBJ2-5; tentatively, D is TRBD1 (6 bases). Germline loops: CDR1 DFQATT, CDR2 SNEGSKA (reference sequence). V lost 2 bases, J lost 4 bases, and 17 bases lay in between. The CDR3 loop spans 15 amino acids. CDR3 sequence: CSARSATGPGETQYF. The DNA for the CDR3 is TGCAGTGCTAGATCAGCGACAGGCCCGGGAGAGACCCAGTACTTC.

This clonotype was found a few times. The chain recombines TRBV3-1 with TRBJ2-7; D not certain. This CDR3 is 12 amino acids long. The V gene's germline CDR1 is LGHDT and CDR2 YNNKEL (reference sequence). V lost 8 bases and J 2 bases, leaving 10 bases between the germline ends. The CDR3, as DNA: TGTGCCAGCGCCGACGGTGCCTACGAGCAGTACGTC. This gives the protein CASADGAYEQYV.

The V and J genes are TRBV7-9 and TRBJ2-3; 11 bases agree with TRBD2. CDR1 SEHNR and CDR2 FQNEAQ come from the germline V gene (reference sequence). Unmatched junction bases numbered 9, after V lost 5 bases and J lost 5 bases. The CDR3 totals 16 residues. The CDR3 here is CASSPPTSGVRDTQYF. In DNA form, the CDR3 reads TGTGCCAGCAGCCCCCCGACTAGCGGGGTGAGAGATACGCAGTATTTT.